This TCR beta chain was recorded in a study of T-cell reconstitution after alpha-beta-depleted transplantation in children. In the case of this clonotype: The antigen remains unidentified.

Unique molecular identifiers featured in how the TCRbeta library was prepared. TCRdb reanalysed the PCR reads using MiXCR and keeps one entry per CDR3 protein. The data contain approximately 350,000 distinct CDR3 sequences, about 17% of them seen just once; the ten biggest clones take up approximately 38%. The CDR3 length is 15 residues. V gave up 4 bases and J gave up 6 bases; unmatched junction bases: 6. CDR1 and CDR2 (germline): LNHNV, YYDKDF (reference sequence). The study, taken as a whole, reports: Reportedly, only several hundred clones from non-depleted graft cells drove alpha-beta T-cell counts at about two months.

V and J are TRBV15 and TRBJ2-7; 13 bases match TRBD2. The material was PBMCs, mostly from graft donor cells, obtained 360 days after TCRalphabeta/CD19-depleted stem cell transplant. This TCR was recovered from a male patient between 2 and 9 years old who had a stem cell transplant for acute lymphoblastic leukemia, so the T cells may come from the graft donor. This CDR3 is CATSKGLAGALEQYF. The CDR3 nucleotides read TGTGCCACCAGCAAAGGACTAGCGGGAGCTCTCGAGCAGTACTTC.